Described below is a single T cell receptor (beta chain) sequence and its context. As yet, its antigen is unknown. This record comes from a study of T cells in localized non-small cell lung cancer. General study findings and limits: Of the top 100 tumor clones, median 57 were in adjacent lung, some 30 among its top 100. Longer overall survival was seen with higher T cell density measured in blood.

The CDR3 totals 12 residues. Germline values: CDR1 MGHRA, CDR2 YSYEKL. Trimming cost V 5 bases and J 3 bases, with 4 bases left between them. Measured with immunoSEQ multiplex PCR; TCRdb has only the in-frame clones, and not every one. This sample has about 51,000 clones, with about four fifths found just once. The starting material was peripheral blood mononuclear cells, obtained before any cancer treatment. The J gene is TRBJ2-2, the V gene TRBV4-1, with D uncertain. The sequence came from a man aged 40 to 69 with stage III lung adenocarcinoma. The CDR3 sequence: CASSGDTGELFF. The CDR3 bases are TGCGCCAGCAGCGGGGACACCGGGGAGCTGTTTTTT.